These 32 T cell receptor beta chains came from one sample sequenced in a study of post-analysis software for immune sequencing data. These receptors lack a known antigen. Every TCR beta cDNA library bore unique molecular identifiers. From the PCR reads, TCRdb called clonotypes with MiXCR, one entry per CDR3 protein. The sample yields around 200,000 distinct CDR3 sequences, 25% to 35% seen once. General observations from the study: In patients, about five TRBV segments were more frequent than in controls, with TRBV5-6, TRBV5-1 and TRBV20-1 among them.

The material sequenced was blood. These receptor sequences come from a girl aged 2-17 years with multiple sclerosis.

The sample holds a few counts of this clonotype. This CDR3 reads CASSPVTEAFF. The DNA for the CDR3 is TGTGCCAGCTCACCAGTCACTGAAGCTTTCTTT. The J gene is TRBJ1-1, the V gene TRBV18; D call uncertain. The germline CDR1 and CDR2 sequences are KGHSH and LQKENI. This CDR3 has 11 amino acids. V lost 2 bases to trimming and J lost 4 bases, with 2 bases between them.

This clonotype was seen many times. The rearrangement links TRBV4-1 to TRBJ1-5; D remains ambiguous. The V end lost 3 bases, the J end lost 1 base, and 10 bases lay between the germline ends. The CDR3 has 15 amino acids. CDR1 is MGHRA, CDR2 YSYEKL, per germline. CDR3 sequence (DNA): TGCGCCAGCAGCCACCTAGGTGGGAGCAATCAGCCCCAGCATTTT. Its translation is CASSHLGGSNQPQHF.

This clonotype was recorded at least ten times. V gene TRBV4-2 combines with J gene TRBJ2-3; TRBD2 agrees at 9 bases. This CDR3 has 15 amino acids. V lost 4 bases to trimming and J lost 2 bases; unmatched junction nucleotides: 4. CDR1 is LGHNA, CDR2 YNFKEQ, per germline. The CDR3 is CASSRREGPTDTQYF. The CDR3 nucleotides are TGTGCCAGCAGCCGGCGGGAGGGTCCCACAGATACGCAGTATTTT.

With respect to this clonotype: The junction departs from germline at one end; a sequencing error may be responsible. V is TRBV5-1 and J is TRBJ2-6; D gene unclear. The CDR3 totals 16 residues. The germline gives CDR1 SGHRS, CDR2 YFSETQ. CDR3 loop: CASSASPSSEANVLTF. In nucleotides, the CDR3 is TGCGCCAGCAGCGCATCGCCCAGCTCTGAGGCCAACGTCCTGACTTTC.

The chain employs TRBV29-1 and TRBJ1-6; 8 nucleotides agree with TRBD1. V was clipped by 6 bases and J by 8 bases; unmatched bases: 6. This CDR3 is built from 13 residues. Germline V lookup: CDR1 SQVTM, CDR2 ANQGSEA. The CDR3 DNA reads TGCAGCGTAAGGACAGGGAATGATTCACCCCTCCACTTT. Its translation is CSVRTGNDSPLHF.

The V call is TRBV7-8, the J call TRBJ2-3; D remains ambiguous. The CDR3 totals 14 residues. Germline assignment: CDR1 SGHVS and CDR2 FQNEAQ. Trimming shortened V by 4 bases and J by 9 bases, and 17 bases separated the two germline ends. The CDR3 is CASSSGRAKHTQYF. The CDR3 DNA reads TGTGCCAGCAGCTCCGGCCGGGCCAAGCACACGCAGTATTTT.

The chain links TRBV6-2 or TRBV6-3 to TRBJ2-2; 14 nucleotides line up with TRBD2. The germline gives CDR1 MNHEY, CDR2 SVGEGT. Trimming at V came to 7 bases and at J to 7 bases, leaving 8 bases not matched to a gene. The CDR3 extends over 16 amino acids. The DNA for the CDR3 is TGTGCCAGCACCCTGGGACTAGCGGGAGTGAGCGGGGAGCTGTTTTTT. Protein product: CASTLGLAGVSGELFF.

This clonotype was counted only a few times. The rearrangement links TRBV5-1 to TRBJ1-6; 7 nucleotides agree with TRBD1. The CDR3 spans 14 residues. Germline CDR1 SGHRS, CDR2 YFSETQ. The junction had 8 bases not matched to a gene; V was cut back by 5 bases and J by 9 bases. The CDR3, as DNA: TGCGCCAGCAGTGGGGGGACAGCCGGTTCACCCCTCCACTTT. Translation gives CASSGGTAGSPLHF.

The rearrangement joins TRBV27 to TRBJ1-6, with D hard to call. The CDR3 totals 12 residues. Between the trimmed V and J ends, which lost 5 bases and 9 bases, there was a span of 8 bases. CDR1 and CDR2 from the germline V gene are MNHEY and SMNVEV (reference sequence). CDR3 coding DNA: TGTGCCAGCAGTCCGCGCTTTTCACCCCTCCACTTT. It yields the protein CASSPRFSPLHF.

The CDR3 DNA follows: TGTGCCAGCAGCCACTCCTGGGGGACAGGGAGGTTCTACGAGCAGTACTTC. Its protein is CASSHSWGTGRFYEQYF. This chain uses TRBV3-1 with TRBJ2-7; 9 bases agree with TRBD1. Per germline, CDR1 LGHDT and CDR2 YNNKEL (reference sequence). V lost 3 bases to trimming and J lost 3 bases; unmatched junction nucleotides: 12. The CDR3 loop spans 17 amino acids.

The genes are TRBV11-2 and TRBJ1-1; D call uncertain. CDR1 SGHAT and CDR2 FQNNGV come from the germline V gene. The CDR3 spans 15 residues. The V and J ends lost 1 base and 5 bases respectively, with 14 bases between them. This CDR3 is CASSLGEGWRTEAFF. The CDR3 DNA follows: TGTGCCAGCAGCTTAGGAGAAGGGTGGCGGACTGAAGCTTTCTTT.

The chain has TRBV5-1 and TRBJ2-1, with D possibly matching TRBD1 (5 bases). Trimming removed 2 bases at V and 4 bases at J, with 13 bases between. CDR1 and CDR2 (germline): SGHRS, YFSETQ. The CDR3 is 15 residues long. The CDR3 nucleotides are TGCGCCAGCAGCTTCTCGGCAGGGTCATACAATGAGCAGTTCTTC. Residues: CASSFSAGSYNEQFF.

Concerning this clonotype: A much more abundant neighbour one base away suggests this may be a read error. This chain's CDR3 is CSSSPPGTPEQYF. CDR3 nucleotides: TGTTCCAGCAGCCCCCCCGGGACTCCCGAGCAGTACTTC. The rearrangement joins TRBV28 to TRBJ2-7; D is possibly TRBD2 (6 bases). Germline V gene data show CDR1 as MDHEN and CDR2 as SYDVKM. The CDR3 totals 13 residues.

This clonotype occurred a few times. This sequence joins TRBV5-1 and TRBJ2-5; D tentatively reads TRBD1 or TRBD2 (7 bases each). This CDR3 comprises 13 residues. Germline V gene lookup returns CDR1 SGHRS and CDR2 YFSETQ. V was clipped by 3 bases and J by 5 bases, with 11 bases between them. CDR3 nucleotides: TGCGCCAGCAGCTGGCAGGGGGGGGAGACCCAGTACTTC. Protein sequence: CASSWQGGETQYF.

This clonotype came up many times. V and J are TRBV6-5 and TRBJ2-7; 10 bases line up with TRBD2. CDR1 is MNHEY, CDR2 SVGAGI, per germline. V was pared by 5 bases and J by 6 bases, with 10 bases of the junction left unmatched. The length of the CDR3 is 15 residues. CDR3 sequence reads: CASSTAGSGRGEQYF. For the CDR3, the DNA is TGTGCCAGCAGTACGGCGGGGAGCGGGAGGGGCGAGCAGTACTTC.

Here the CDR3 reads CASRLLAGGSDTQYF. CDR3 DNA: TGTGCCAGCAGGCTACTAGCGGGAGGGTCAGATACGCAGTATTTT. V usage is TRBV6-5 and J usage is TRBJ2-3; TRBD2 agrees at 13 bases. The trim removed 6 bases at V and 4 bases at J, leaving 4 bases unmatched. The germline V gene encodes CDR1 MNHEY and CDR2 SVGAGI. The CDR3 contains 15 residues.

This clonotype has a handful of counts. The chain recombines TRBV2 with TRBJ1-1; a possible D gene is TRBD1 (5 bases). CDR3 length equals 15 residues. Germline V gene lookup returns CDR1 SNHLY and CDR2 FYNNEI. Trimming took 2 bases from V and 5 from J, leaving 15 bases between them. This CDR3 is CASSERQTLGTEAFF. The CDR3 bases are TGTGCCAGCAGTGAAAGACAGACTTTGGGGACTGAAGCTTTCTTT.

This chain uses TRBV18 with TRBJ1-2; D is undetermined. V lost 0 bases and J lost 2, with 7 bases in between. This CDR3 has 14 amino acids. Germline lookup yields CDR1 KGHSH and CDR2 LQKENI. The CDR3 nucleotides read TGTGCCAGCTCACCACCGGACGGGAACTATGGCTACACCTTC. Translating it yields CASSPPDGNYGYTF.

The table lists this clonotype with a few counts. CDR3 nucleotides: TGCAGCGTGCGGTGGGGCTCCTCATACAACGAGCAGTACTTC. Translating it yields CSVRWGSSYNEQYF. The V call is TRBV29-1, the J call TRBJ2-7, with D perhaps TRBD1 (5 bases). From germline, CDR1 is SQVTM and CDR2 ANQGSEA. Trimming stripped 6 bases from V and 5 bases from J, with 20 bases between. CDR3 length equals 14 residues.

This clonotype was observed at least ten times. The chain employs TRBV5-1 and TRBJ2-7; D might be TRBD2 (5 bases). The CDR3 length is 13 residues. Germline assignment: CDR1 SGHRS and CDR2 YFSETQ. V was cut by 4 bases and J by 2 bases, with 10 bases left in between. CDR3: CASSRSGAYEQYF. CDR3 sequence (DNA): TGCGCCAGCAGCCGTTCCGGGGCCTACGAGCAGTACTTC.

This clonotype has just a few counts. Written as DNA, the CDR3 is TGTGCCAGCTCGACTAGCGGGGGTGGGGAGACCCAGTACTTC. This sequence encodes CASSTSGGGETQYF. The V call is TRBV12-3 or TRBV12-4, the J call TRBJ2-7; 12 positions match TRBD2. The DNA end is more similar to TRBJ2-5, so the J call may be wrong. The CDR3 covers 14 residues.

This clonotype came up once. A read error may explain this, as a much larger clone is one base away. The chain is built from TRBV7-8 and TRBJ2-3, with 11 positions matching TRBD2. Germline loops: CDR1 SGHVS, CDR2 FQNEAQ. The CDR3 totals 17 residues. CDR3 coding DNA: TGTGTCAGCAGCAAAAGGGGCCCTAGCGGGGGGACAGATACGCAGTATTTT. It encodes CVSSKRGPSGGTDTQYF.

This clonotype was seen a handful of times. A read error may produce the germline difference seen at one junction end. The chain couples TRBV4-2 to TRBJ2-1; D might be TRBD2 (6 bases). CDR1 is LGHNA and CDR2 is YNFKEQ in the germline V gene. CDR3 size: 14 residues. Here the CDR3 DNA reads TGTGCCGGCAGCCGGGAGCCGGGGGACAATGAGCAGTTCTTC. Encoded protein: CAGSREPGDNEQFF.

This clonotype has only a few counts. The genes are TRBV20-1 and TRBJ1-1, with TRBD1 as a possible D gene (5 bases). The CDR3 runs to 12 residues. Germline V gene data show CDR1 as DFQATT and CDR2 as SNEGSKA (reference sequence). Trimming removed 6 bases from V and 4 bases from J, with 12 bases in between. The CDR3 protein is CSARASGTEAFF. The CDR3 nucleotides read TGCAGTGCCAGGGCCTCGGGCACTGAAGCTTTCTTT.

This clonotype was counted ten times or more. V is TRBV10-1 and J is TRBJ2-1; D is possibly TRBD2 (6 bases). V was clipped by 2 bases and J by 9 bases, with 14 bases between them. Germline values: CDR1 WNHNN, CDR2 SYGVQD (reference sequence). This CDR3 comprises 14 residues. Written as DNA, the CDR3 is TGCGCCAGCAGTGAGGCGGGACGGGCTGGTGAGCAGTTCTTC. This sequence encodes CASSEAGRAGEQFF.

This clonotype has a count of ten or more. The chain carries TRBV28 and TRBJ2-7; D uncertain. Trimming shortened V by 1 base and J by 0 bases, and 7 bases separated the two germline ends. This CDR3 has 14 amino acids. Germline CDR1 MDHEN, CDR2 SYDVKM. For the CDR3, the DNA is TGTGCCAGCAGTTTATTCGGCAACTCCTACGAGCAGTACTTC. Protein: CASSLFGNSYEQYF.

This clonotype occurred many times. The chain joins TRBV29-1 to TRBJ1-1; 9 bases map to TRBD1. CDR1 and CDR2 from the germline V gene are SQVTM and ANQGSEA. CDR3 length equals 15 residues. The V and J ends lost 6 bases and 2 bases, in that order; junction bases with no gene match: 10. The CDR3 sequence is CSVGGDREINTEAFF. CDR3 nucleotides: TGCAGCGTGGGAGGGGACAGGGAGATTAACACTGAAGCTTTCTTT. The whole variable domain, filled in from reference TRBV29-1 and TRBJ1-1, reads SAVISQKPSRDICQRGTSLTIQCQVDSQVTMMFWYRQQPGQSLTLIATANQGSEATYESGFVIDKFPISRPNLTFSTLTVSNMSPEDSSIYLCSVGGDREINTEAFFGQGTRLTVV.

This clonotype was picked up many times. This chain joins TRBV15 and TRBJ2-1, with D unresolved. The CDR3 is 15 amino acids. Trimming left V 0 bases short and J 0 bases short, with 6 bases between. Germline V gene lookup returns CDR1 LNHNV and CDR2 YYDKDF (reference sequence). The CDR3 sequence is CATSREQSSYNEQFF. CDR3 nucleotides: TGTGCCACCAGCAGAGAACAGAGCTCCTACAATGAGCAGTTCTTC.

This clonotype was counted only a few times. The CDR3 DNA follows: TGTGCCAGCAGTGTAGCGGGAGGAAATGAGCAGTTCTTC. Encoded protein: CASSVAGGNEQFF. V gene TRBV2 combines with J gene TRBJ2-1; 10 nucleotides line up with TRBD2. V was pared by 4 bases and J by 7 bases, with 1 base of the junction left unmatched. The CDR3 length is 13 residues. Germline V gives CDR1 SNHLY, CDR2 FYNNEI.

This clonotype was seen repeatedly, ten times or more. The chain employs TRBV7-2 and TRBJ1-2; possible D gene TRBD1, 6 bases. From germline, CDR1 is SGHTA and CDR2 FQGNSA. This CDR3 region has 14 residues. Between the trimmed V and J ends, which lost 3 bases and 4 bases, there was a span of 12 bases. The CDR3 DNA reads TGTGCCAGCAGCTTTAACAGGGTGGGCTATGGCTACACCTTC. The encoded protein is CASSFNRVGYGYTF.

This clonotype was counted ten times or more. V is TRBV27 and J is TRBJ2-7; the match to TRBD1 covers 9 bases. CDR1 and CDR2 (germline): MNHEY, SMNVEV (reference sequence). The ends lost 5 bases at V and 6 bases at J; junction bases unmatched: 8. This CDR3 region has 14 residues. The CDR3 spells CASSRTGQGAEQYF. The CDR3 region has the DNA TGTGCCAGCAGTCGAACGGGACAGGGTGCCGAGCAGTACTTC.

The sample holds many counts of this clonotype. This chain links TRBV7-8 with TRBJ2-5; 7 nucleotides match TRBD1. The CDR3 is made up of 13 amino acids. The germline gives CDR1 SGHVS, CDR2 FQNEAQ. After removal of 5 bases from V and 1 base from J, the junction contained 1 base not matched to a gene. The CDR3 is CASSTGVQETQYF. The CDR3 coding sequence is TGTGCCAGCAGCACAGGGGTCCAAGAGACCCAGTACTTC.